This T cell receptor beta chain was identified in a study of shared clonotypes between healthy human individuals. CD8 cells regarded as naive lacked CD45RO, were positively chosen for CCR7, and omitted terminally differentiated effector memory CD45RA+ cells. Donors, healthy HIV-negative adults, lacked recent acute infections or vaccinations. The CDR3 contains 14 residues. Trimming shortened V by 0 bases and J by 8 bases, and 13 bases separated the two germline ends. In germline, CDR1 is MGHRA, CDR2 YSYEKL. Method: immunoSEQ multiplex PCR; TCRdb's copy keeps in-frame clones and lacks some. Of 600,000 or so clones detected, 85% to 95% appear once; the ten largest clones hold about 0.11%.

The material sequenced was naive CD8+ T cells sorted from blood. The rearrangement uses TRBV4-1 and TRBJ1-2; possibly TRBD1 for D (5 bases). The sequence was collected from a woman aged 25 to 45 in good health. The CDR3 DNA follows: TGCGCCAGCAGCCAAGATCCCGGGGGATACGGCTACACCTTC. Its translation is CASSQDPGGYGYTF.